This TCR beta chain was sequenced for a study of cytomegalovirus exposure and HLA in healthy donors. Study-wide context: Most genotyped donors, 81% of more than 300, had Caucasian-associated genetic ancestry.

Amplification used 60 Vbeta primers and 13 Jbeta primers. Assay: immunoSEQ multiplex PCR; the TCRdb copy retains only in-frame clones and omits some. The sample has 100,000 to 150,000 clones; 80% to 90% are singletons. Germline assignment: CDR1 ENHRY and CDR2 SYGVKD. The trim removed 0 bases at V and 4 bases at J, leaving 10 bases unmatched. CDR3 length equals 17 residues. The chain recombines TRBV10-3 with TRBJ2-5; 8 positions agree with TRBD2. This receptor was taken from a woman between 40 and 50 years old in good health and CMV-seropositive. Material: PBMCs. CDR3: CAISESPGTSILETQYF. CDR3 DNA: TGTGCCATCAGTGAGTCGCCGGGGACTAGTATTTTAGAGACCCAGTACTTC.